Listed below are T cell receptor beta chains from one sample, sequenced in a study of shared clonotypes between healthy human individuals. Using immunoSEQ multiplex PCR, the repertoire was profiled, and TCRdb retains in-frame clones only, with some absent. The sample has some 2 million clones, approximately 95% seen once; the top ten hold more than 0.95%. The sample comprised naive CD8+ T cells sorted from blood. The receptors were gathered from a man aged 18 to 35 in good health. CDR3s include the opening cysteine and the closing phenylalanine or tryptophan. A D gene is named only where the DNA matches it firmly. Only some rows state a clone size, as once, few, many or a class for expanded clones.

j_call: TRBJ2-7; clone_size: NA; d_call: NA; v_call: TRBV7-2; cdr3_nt: TGTGCCAGCAGCTTAGGCCGGGACTGGGAATACGAGCAGTACTTC; cdr3_aa: CASSLGRDWEYEQYF
j_call: TRBJ1-6; clone_size: NA; d_call: NA; v_call: TRBV27; cdr3_nt: TGTGCCAGCAGTTTGGAATATAATTCACCCCTCCACTTT; cdr3_aa: CASSLEYNSPLHF
j_call: TRBJ2-2; clone_size: NA; d_call: NA; v_call: TRBV27; cdr3_nt: TGTGCCAGCAATACACGCTTCCACACCGGGGAGCTGTTTTTT; cdr3_aa: CASNTRFHTGELFF
j_call: TRBJ2-5; clone_size: NA; d_call: NA; v_call: TRBV14; cdr3_nt: TGTGCCAGCAGCCAATGGGAGACCCAGTACTTC; cdr3_aa: CASSQWETQYF
j_call: TRBJ2-7; clone_size: NA; d_call: NA; v_call: TRBV19; cdr3_nt: TGTGCCAGTAGTATTGGGACACCCCCCTACGAGCAGTACTTC; cdr3_aa: CASSIGTPPYEQYF
j_call: TRBJ2-7; clone_size: NA; d_call: TRBD2; v_call: TRBV13; cdr3_nt: TGTGCCAGCAGCTTCAGCAGCCTAGCGGGAGGGATTTACGAGCAGTACTTC; cdr3_aa: CASSFSSLAGGIYEQYF
j_call: TRBJ2-3; clone_size: once; d_call: NA; v_call: TRBV7-3; cdr3_nt: TGTGCCAGCAGCTTAACGGGGGCCGACCTTTCTAGCACAGATACGCAGTATTTT; cdr3_aa: CASSLTGADLSSTDTQYF
j_call: TRBJ2-5; clone_size: NA; d_call: TRBD1; v_call: TRBV7-9; cdr3_nt: TGTGCCAGCAGCTCATCGGACAGGGCCCAAGAGACCCAGTACTTC; cdr3_aa: CASSSSDRAQETQYF
j_call: TRBJ2-7; clone_size: once; d_call: NA; v_call: TRBV5-1; cdr3_nt: TGCGCCAGCAGCCCGGAGGGAGCCTACGAGCAGTACTTC; cdr3_aa: CASSPEGAYEQYF
j_call: TRBJ1-1; clone_size: NA; d_call: NA; v_call: TRBV5-6; cdr3_nt: TGTGCCAGCAGCTTGACAGGTGGGGGTGAAGCTTTCTTT; cdr3_aa: CASSLTGGGEAFF
j_call: TRBJ1-1; clone_size: NA; d_call: NA; v_call: TRBV7-2; cdr3_nt: TGTGCCAGCAGCTTATGGAGGGACGCTGAAGCTTTCTTT; cdr3_aa: CASSLWRDAEAFF
j_call: TRBJ2-1; clone_size: NA; d_call: TRBD2; v_call: TRBV4-1; cdr3_nt: TGCGCCAGCAGCCAAGCGGAAGGGGAGGGGCTAGGAAATGAGCAGTTCTTC; cdr3_aa: CASSQAEGEGLGNEQFF